The rows below give T cell receptor beta chains drawn from one sample of a study of identical twins. TCRdb redid the calling of the 5' RACE reads with MiXCR, one entry per CDR3 protein. This sample carries about 210,000 distinct CDR3 sequences, around 10% of them seen once, and the ten largest clones take around 5%. Source material: memory (CD45RO+) T cells sorted from blood. Source of these receptors: a woman under 30 in good health. CDR3s include the opening cysteine and the closing phenylalanine or tryptophan. The order of the fields is D gene, V gene, J gene, clone size, CDR3 DNA, CDR3 protein. A D gene is named only where the DNA matches it firmly. Clone size, where shown, is once, few, many, or a class for clones that have expanded.

TRBD2	TRBV6-1	TRBJ2-7	many	TGTGCCAGCAGTGTAGAGCGGGGAGTCTACGAGCAGTACTTC	CASSVERGVYEQYF
.	TRBV28	TRBJ2-1	.	TGTGCCAGCAGTTTCGGGCTGAACAATGAGCAGTTCTTC	CASSFGLNNEQFF
TRBD2	TRBV6-4	TRBJ2-1	few	TGTGCCAGCAGTGAAGCGGGAGCGGAGGATGAGCAGTTCTTC	CASSEAGAEDEQFF
.	TRBV5-1	TRBJ1-2	.	TGCGCCAGCAGCAAAGACAGCCCATCGTATGGCTACACCTTC	CASSKDSPSYGYTF
.	TRBV2	TRBJ2-7	.	TGTGCCAGCAGTGATCCAGGGCTCTACGAGCAGTACTTC	CASSDPGLYEQYF
TRBD1	TRBV5-1	TRBJ1-1	many	TGCGCCAGCAGCTCGCCAGACAGGGCGACCACTGAAGCTTTCTTT	CASSSPDRATTEAFF
TRBD1	TRBV5-6	TRBJ1-1	.	TGTGCCAGCAGCTTAACGACAGGGTGGTTTACTGTTGACACTGAAGCTTTCTTT	CASSLTTGWFTVDTEAFF
.	TRBV5-1	TRBJ1-6	.	TGCGCCAGCAGCTTGGGGCTGGTAGGGTCGGATTCACCCCTCCACTTT	CASSLGLVGSDSPLHF
.	TRBV28	TRBJ1-2	few	TGTGCCAGCAGTTTAAGAGGTCAGAACTATGGCTACACCTTC	CASSLRGQNYGYTF
.	TRBV4-3	TRBJ2-3	few	TGCGCCAGCAGCCAAGCTGGGGGGAGAAGCACAGATACGCAGTATTTT	CASSQAGGRSTDTQYF
.	TRBV5-8	TRBJ1-2	few	TGTGCCAGCATAGGGTCTAACTATGGCTACACCTTC	CASIGSNYGYTF